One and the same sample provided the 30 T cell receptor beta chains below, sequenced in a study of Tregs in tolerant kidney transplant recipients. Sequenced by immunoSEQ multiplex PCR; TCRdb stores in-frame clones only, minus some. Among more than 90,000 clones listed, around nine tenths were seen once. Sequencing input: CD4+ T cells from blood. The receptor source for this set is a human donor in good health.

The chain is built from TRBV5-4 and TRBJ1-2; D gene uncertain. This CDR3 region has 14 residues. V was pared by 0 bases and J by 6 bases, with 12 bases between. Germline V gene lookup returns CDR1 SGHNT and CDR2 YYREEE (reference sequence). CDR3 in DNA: TGTGCCAGCAGCTTGGCGAGAACAGCCGATGGCTACACCTTC. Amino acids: CASSLARTADGYTF.

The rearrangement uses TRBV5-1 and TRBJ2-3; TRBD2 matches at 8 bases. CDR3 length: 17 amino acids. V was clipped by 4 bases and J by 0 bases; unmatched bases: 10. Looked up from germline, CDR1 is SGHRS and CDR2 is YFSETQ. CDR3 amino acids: CASSPKTSEYSTDTQYF. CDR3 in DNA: TGCGCCAGCAGCCCCAAGACTAGCGAGTATAGCACAGATACGCAGTATTTT.

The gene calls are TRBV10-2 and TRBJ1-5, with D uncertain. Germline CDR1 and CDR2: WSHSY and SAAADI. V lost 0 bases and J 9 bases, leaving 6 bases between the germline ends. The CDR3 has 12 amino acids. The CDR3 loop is CASSESRRPQHF. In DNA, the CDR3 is TGCGCCAGCAGTGAGTCCAGGCGGCCCCAGCATTTT.

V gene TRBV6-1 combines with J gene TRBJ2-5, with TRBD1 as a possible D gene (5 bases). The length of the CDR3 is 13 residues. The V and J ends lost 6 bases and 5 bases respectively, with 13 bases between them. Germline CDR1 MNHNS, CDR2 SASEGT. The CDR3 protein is CASRGREGETQYF. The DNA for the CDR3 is TGTGCCAGCAGAGGCAGGGAAGGCGAGACCCAGTACTTC.

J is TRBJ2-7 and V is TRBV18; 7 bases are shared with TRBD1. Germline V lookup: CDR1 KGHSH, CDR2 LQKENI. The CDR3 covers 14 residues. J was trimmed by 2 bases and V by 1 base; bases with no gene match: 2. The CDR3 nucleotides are TGTGCCAGCTCACCACAAGGACAGGCCTACGAGCAGTACTTC. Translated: CASSPQGQAYEQYF.

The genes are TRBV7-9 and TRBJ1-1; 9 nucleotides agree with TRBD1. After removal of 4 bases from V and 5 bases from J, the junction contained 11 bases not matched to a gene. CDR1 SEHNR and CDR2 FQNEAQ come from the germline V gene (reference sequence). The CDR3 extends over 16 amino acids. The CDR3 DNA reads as TGTGCCAGCAGCTCCGACCCGGGACAGGGTGAGACTGAAGCTTTCTTT. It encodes CASSSDPGQGETEAFF.

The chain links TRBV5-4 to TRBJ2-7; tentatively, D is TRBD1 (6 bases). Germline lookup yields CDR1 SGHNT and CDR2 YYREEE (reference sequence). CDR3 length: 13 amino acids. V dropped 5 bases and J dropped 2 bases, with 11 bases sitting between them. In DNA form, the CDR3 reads TGTGCCAGCAGTTATGACAGGACCTACGAGCAGTACTTC. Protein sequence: CASSYDRTYEQYF.

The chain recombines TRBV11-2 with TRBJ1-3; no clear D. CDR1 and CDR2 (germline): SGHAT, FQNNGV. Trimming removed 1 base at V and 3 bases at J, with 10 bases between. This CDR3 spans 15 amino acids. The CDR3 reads CASSLGALNGNTIYF. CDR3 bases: TGTGCCAGCAGCTTAGGGGCGCTAAATGGAAACACCATATATTTT.

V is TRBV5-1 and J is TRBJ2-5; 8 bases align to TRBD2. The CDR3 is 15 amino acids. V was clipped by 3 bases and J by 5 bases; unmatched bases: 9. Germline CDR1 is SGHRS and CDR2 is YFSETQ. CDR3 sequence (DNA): TGCGCCAGCAGCTCCTCGGGGGGGCCGGGGGAGACCCAGTACTTC. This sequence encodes CASSSSGGPGETQYF.

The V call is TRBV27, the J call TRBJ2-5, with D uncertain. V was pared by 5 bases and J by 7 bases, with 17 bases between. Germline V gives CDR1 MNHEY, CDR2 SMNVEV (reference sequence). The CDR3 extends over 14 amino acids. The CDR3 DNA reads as TGTGCCAGCAGTGCCCGTCTGGAGACGGCGACCCAGTACTTC. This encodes CASSARLETATQYF.

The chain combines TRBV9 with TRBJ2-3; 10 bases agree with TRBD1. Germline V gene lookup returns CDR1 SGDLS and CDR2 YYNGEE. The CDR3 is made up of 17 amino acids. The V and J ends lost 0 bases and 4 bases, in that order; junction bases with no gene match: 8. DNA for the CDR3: TGTGCCAGCAGCGTAGCTCGGGACAGGGGCTCGTCAGATACGCAGTATTTT. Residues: CASSVARDRGSSDTQYF.

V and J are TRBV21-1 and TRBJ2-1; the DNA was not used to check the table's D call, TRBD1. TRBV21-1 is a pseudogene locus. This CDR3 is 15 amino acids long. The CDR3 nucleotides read TGTGCCAGCACCAAAGGACAGGGCCATTACAATGAGCAGTTCTTC. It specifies CASTKGQGHYNEQFF.

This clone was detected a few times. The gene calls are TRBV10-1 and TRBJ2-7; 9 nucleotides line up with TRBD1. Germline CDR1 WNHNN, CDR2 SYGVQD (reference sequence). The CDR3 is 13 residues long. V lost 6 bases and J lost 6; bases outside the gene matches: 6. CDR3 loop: CASREGQGGEQYF. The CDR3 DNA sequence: TGCGCCAGCAGGGAGGGACAGGGAGGCGAGCAGTACTTC.

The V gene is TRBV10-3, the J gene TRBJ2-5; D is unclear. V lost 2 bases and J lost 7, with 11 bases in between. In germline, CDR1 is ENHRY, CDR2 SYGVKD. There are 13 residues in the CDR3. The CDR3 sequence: CAISESVERTQYF. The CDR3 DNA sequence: TGTGCCATCAGTGAGAGCGTAGAGAGGACCCAGTACTTC.

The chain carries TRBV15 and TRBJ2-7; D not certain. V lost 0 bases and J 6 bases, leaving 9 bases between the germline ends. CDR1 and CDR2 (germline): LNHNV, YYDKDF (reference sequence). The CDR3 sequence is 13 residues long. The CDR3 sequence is CATSRDPLFEQYF. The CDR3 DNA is TGTGCCACCAGCAGAGATCCGCTTTTCGAGCAGTACTTC. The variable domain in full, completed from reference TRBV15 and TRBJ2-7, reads DAMVIQNPRYQVTQFGKPVTLSCSQTLNHNVMYWYQQKSSQAPKLLFHYYDKDFNNEADTPDNFQSRRPNTSFCFLDIRSPGLGDTAMYLCATSRDPLFEQYFGPGTRLTVT.

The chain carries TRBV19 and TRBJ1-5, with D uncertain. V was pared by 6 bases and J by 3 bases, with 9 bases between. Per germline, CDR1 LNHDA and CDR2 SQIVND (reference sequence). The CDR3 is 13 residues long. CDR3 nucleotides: TGTGCCAGTAGCCAGGAAAACAATCAGCCCCAGCATTTT. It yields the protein CASSQENNQPQHF. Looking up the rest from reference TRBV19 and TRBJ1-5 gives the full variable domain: DGGITQSPKYLFRKEGQNVTLSCEQNLNHDAMYWYRQDPGQGLRLIYYSQIVNDFQKGDIAEGYSVSREKKESFPLTVTSAQKNPTAFYLCASSQENNQPQHFGDGTRLSIL.

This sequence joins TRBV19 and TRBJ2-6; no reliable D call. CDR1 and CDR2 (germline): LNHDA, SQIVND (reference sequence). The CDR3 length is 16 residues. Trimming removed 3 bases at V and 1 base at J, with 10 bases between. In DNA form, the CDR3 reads TGTGCCAGTAGTATCTCTAAGGTATCTGGGGCCAACGTCCTGACTTTC. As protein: CASSISKVSGANVLTF.

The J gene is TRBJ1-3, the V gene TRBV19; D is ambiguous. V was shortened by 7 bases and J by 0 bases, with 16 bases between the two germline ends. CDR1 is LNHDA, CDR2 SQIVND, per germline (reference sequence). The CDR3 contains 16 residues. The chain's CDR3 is CASTPVSVFSGNTIYF. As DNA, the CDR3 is TGTGCCAGTACCCCGGTCAGTGTCTTCTCTGGAAACACCATATATTTT.

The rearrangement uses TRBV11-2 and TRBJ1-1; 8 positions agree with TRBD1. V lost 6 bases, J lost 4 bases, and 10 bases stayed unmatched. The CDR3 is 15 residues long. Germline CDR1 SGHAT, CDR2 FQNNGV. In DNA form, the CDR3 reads TGTGCCAGCAGAAAGAGATCAGGGGGCTTCACTGAAGCTTTCTTT. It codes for CASRKRSGGFTEAFF.

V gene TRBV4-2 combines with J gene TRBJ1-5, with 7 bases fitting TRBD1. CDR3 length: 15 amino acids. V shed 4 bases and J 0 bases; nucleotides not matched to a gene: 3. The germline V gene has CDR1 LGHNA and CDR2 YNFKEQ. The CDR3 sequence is CASSRDRFSNQPQHF. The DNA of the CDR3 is TGTGCCAGCAGCCGGGACAGATTTAGCAATCAGCCCCAGCATTTT.

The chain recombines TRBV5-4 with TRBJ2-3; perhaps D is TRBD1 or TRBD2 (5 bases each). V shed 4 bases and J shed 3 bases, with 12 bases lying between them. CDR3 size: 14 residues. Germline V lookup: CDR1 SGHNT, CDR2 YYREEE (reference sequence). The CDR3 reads CASSRGGWTDTQYF. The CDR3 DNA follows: TGTGCCAGCAGCCGTGGGGGTTGGACAGATACGCAGTATTTT.

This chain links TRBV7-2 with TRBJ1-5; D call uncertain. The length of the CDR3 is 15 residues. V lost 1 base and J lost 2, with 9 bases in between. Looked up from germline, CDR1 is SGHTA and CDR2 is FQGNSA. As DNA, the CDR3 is TGTGCCAGCAGCTTAGTCTGGGCAGGCAATCAGCCCCAGCATTTT. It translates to CASSLVWAGNQPQHF. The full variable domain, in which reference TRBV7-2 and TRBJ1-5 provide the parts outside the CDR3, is GAGVSQSPSNKVTEKGKDVELRCDPISGHTALYWYRQSLGQGLEFLIYFQGNSAPDKSGLPSDRFSAERTGGSVSTLTIQRTQQEDSAVYLCASSLVWAGNQPQHFGDGTRLSIL.

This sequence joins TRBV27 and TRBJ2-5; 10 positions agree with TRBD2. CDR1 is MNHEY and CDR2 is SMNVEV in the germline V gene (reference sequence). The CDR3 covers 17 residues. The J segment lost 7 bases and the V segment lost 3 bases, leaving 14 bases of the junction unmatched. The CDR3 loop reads CASSFASGSRGAGTQYF. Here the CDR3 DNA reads TGTGCCAGCAGTTTTGCTAGCGGGAGTAGGGGCGCCGGGACCCAGTACTTC.

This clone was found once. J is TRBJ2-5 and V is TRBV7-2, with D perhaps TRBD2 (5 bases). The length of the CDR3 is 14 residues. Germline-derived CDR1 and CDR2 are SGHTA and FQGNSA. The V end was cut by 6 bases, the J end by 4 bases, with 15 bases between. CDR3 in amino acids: CASSFRGTGETQYF. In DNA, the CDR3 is TGTGCCAGCAGTTTTCGGGGAACGGGAGAGACCCAGTACTTC. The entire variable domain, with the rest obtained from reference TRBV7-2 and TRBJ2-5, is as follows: GAGVSQSPSNKVTEKGKDVELRCDPISGHTALYWYRQSLGQGLEFLIYFQGNSAPDKSGLPSDRFSAERTGGSVSTLTIQRTQQEDSAVYLCASSFRGTGETQYFGPGTRLLVL.

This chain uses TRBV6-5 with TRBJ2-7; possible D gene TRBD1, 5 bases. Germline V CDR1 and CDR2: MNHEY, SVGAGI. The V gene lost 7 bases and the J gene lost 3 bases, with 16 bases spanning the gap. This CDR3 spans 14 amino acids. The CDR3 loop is CASKRRRQIYEQYF. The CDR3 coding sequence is TGTGCCAGCAAACGCCGCCGACAGATCTACGAGCAGTACTTC.

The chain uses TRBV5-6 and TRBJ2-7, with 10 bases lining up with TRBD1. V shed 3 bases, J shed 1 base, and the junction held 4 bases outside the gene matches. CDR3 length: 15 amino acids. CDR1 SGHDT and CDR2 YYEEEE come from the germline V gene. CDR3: CASSSRDRGSYEQYF. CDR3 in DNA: TGTGCCAGCAGCTCCCGGGACAGGGGATCCTACGAGCAGTACTTC.

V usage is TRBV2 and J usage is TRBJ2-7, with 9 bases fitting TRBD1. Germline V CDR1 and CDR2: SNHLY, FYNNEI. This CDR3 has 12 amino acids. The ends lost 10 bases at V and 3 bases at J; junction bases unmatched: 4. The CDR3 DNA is TGTGCCACCAGGGACAGGGACTACGAGCAGTACTTC. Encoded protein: CATRDRDYEQYF.

The DNA of the CDR3 is TGCGCCAGCAGCCAACCCCGGAGCACAGATACGCAGTATTTT. Translation: CASSQPRSTDTQYF. This rearrangement joins TRBV4-1 to TRBJ2-3, with D hard to call. The germline V gene encodes CDR1 MGHRA and CDR2 YSYEKL. The CDR3 sequence is 14 residues long. Trimming took off 2 bases at V and 0 bases at J, with 6 bases between the two ends.

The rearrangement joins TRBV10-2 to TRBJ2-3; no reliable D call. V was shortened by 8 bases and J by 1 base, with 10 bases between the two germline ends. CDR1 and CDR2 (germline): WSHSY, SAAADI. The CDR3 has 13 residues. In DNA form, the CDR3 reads TGCGCCAGCTGGAGTAGGGGCACAGATACGCAGTATTTT. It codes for CASWSRGTDTQYF.

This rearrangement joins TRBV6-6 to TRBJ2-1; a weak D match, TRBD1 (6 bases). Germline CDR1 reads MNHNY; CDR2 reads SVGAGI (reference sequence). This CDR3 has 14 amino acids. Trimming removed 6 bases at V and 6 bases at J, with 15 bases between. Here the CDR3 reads CASRTGLPLNEQFF. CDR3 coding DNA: TGTGCCAGCAGGACAGGACTGCCCCTCAATGAGCAGTTCTTC.